The sequence of this TCR beta chain was determined in a study of T cells after yellow fever vaccination. This clonotype was counted at least ten times. MiXCR, applied by TCRdb to the 5' RACE reads, yields one record per CDR3 protein. The sample includes over 250,000 distinct CDR3 sequences, about 5.2% seen only once; the top ten take 2.5% to 4%. Sequencing was performed on CD4+ T cells sorted from PBMCs, taken on the day of the yellow fever booster vaccination. This receptor was identified in a man in his late teens or twenties who received the YFV17D yellow fever vaccine.

CDR3 in DNA: TGTGCTAGTGGTTTCCCCTTGACAGAGAACACTGAAGCTTTCTTT. Translating gives CASGFPLTENTEAFF. This chain joins TRBV12-5 and TRBJ1-1, with a tentative D call TRBD1 (5 bases). V lost 3 bases and J lost 1, with 12 bases in between. Germline V lookup: CDR1 LGHNT, CDR2 FRNRAP. This CDR3 region has 15 residues.